The table lists the clone carrying this T cell receptor (beta chain) with a few counts. Its antigen is currently unknown. Unique molecular identifier tags were affixed to discrete cDNA molecules. One entry per CDR3 protein, called by TCRdb with MiXCR from the 5' RACE reads. The sample shows fewer than 50,000 distinct CDR3 sequences, around 6% of them seen only once. With 5 bases removed from V and 17 bases from J, the gap between germline ends came to 22 bases. CDR1 and CDR2 from the germline V gene are SGHAT and FQNNGV. The CDR3 contains 14 residues. This entry is derived from a study of early T cells in non-severe SARS-CoV-2 infection. Study context: Unsorted whole-blood RNA was sequenced in bulk, leaving chains unpaired.

General study points: Matching with VDJdb favored anti-spike CD8 responses (missing private and CD4 specificities).

The specimen sequenced was whole blood. This rearrangement joins TRBV11-2 to TRBJ1-6; unclear D gene. This sequence was found in an adult who was a healthcare worker with PCR-confirmed SARS-CoV-2 infection or an uninfected control (not recorded which). The CDR3 reads CASSTQIRIPDVHF. The DNA for the CDR3 is TGTGCCAGCAGCACCCAGATCCGCATTCCCGACGTCCACTTT.